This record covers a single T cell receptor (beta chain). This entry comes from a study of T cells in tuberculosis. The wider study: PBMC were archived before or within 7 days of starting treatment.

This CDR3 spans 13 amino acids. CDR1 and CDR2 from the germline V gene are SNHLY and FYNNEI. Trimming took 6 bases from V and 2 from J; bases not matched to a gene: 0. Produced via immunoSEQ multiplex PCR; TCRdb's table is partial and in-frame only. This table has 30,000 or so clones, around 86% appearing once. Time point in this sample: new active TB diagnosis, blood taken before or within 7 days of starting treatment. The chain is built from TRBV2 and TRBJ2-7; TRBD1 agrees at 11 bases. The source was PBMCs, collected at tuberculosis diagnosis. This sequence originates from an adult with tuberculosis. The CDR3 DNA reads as TGTGCCAGCAGGGACAGGGGGCCCTACGAGCAGTACTTC. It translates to CASRDRGPYEQYF.